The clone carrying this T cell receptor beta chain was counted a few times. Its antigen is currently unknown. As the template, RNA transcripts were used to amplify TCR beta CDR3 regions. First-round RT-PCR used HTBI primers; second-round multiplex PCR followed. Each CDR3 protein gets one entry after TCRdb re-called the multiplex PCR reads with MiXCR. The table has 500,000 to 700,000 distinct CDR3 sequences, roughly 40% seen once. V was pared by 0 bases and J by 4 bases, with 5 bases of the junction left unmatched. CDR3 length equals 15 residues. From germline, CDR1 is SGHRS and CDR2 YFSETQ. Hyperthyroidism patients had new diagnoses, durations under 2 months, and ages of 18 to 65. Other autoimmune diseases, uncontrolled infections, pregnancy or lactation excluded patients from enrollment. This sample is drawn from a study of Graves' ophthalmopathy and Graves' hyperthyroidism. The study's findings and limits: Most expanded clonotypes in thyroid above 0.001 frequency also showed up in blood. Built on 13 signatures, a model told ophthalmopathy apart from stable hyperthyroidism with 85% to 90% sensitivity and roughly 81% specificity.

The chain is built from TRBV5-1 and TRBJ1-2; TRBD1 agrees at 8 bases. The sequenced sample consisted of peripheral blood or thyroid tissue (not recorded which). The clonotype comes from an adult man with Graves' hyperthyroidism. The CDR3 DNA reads TGCGCCAGCAGCTTGGACAGGGGGGCGGCCTATGGCTACACCTTC. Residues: CASSLDRGAAYGYTF.